The present TCR beta chain was sequenced within a study of technical replicates of blood from a few donors. The method was immunoSEQ multiplex PCR; TCRdb's version includes in-frame clones alone and lacks a portion of them. The data show approximately 97,000 clones, with approximately 96% seen just once and around 0.35% held by the top ten. The specimen was T cells isolated from PBMCs. The clonotype originates from a human donor in good health.

CDR3 sequence: CAWSGGEKLFF. CDR3 bases: TGTGCCTGGAGTGGCGGGGAAAAACTGTTTTTT. The V and J genes are TRBV30 and TRBJ1-4; D is undetermined. V lost 1 base to trimming and J lost 8 bases, with 5 bases between them. The CDR3 is made up of 11 amino acids. The germline CDR1 and CDR2 sequences are GTSNPN and SVGIG (reference sequence).